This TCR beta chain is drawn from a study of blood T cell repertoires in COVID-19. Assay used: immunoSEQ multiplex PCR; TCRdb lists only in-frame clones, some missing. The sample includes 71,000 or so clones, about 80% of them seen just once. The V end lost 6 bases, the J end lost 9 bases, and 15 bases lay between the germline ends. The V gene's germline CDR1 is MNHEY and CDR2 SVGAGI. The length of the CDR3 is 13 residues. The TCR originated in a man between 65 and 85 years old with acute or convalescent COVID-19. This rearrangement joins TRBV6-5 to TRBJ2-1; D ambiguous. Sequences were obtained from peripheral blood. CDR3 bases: TGTGCCAGCAGAACCGGCAGCTCGGGTGAGCAGTTCTTC. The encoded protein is CASRTGSSGEQFF.